This passage covers 32 T cell receptor beta chains from one sample sequenced in a study of cytomegalovirus exposure and HLA in healthy donors. The PCR ran on 60 Vbeta and 13 Jbeta primers. Generated by immunoSEQ multiplex PCR, the TCRdb table keeps only in-frame clones and is missing some. In the table there are fewer than 200,000 clones, 65% to 85% of which are singletons. The material sequenced was PBMCs. Every receptor here comes from a young woman in good health and CMV-seronegative.

This chain uses TRBV28 with TRBJ2-7; 9 positions match TRBD2. Germline V lookup: CDR1 MDHEN, CDR2 SYDVKM. The CDR3 spans 15 residues. With 6 bases clipped from V and 6 bases from J, the junction kept 12 bases outside the gene matches. The CDR3 is CASSLLAGVSFEQYF. CDR3 bases: TGTGCCAGCAGCCTCTTAGCGGGAGTGTCTTTCGAGCAGTACTTC.

This clone was seen just once. The V and J genes are TRBV5-1 and TRBJ2-3; TRBD2 aligns across 7 bases. CDR3 length equals 17 residues. CDR1 is SGHRS, CDR2 YFSETQ, per germline. Unmatched junction bases numbered 14, after V lost 4 bases and J lost 3 bases. CDR3 loop: CASSPARAAGVTDTQYF. CDR3 in DNA: TGCGCCAGCAGCCCCGCCCGAGCCGCGGGAGTGACAGATACGCAGTATTTT.

The genes are TRBV5-1 and TRBJ2-7; 9 nucleotides line up with TRBD1. Germline CDR1 is SGHRS and CDR2 is YFSETQ. The CDR3 sequence is 14 residues long. V shed 2 bases, J shed 5 bases, and the junction held 5 bases outside the gene matches. CDR3 nucleotide sequence: TGCGCCAGCAGCTTCCAGACAGGGGGGAACGAGCAGTACTTC. This translates into CASSFQTGGNEQYF.

The chain is built from TRBV10-3 and TRBJ1-2; 10 bases are a match to TRBD1. The CDR3 spans 13 residues. Germline lookup yields CDR1 ENHRY and CDR2 SYGVKD. Trimming removed 11 bases from V and 4 bases from J; junction bases left unmatched: 7. This chain's CDR3 is CAAGTGVSYGYTF. CDR3 nucleotides: TGTGCCGCCGGGACAGGGGTTAGCTATGGCTACACCTTC.

This clone came up once. The chain recombines TRBV28 with TRBJ1-2, with 7 positions matching TRBD1. After removal of 8 bases from V and 3 bases from J, the junction contained 15 bases not matched to a gene. Germline V lookup: CDR1 MDHEN, CDR2 SYDVKM. The CDR3 loop spans 16 amino acids. CDR3 region: CASATLQGKRDYGYTF. The CDR3 region has the DNA TGTGCCAGCGCAACTTTACAGGGGAAGAGGGACTATGGCTACACCTTC.

The rearrangement joins TRBV18 to TRBJ2-5; D is ambiguous. The CDR3 spans 16 residues. Germline V lookup: CDR1 KGHSH, CDR2 LQKENI. Deletions cut 5 bases from V and 0 bases from J, with 16 bases between. CDR3 protein: CASSERTETNQETQYF. The DNA for the CDR3 is TGTGCCAGCTCAGAGCGAACGGAGACCAACCAAGAGACCCAGTACTTC.

This chain connects TRBV6-1 to TRBJ2-5, with unresolved D. There are 13 residues in the CDR3. CDR1 and CDR2 from the germline V gene are MNHNS and SASEGT. Trimming cost V 3 bases and J 3 bases, with 8 bases left between them. The CDR3 DNA is TGTGCCAGCAGTGATCGGTTGAAAGAGACCCAGTACTTC. Amino acid sequence: CASSDRLKETQYF.

This chain connects TRBV2 to TRBJ1-1; D remains ambiguous. The CDR3 spans 14 residues. Trimming took 7 bases from V and 0 from J, leaving 12 bases between them. From germline, CDR1 is SNHLY and CDR2 FYNNEI. The chain's CDR3 is CASTDRGLNTEAFF. CDR3 in DNA: TGTGCCAGCACAGATCGCGGTCTGAACACTGAAGCTTTCTTT. Full variable domain (remainder filled in from reference TRBV2 and TRBJ1-1): EPEVTQTPSHQVTQMGQEVILRCVPISNHLYFYWYRQILGQKVEFLVSFYNNEISEKSEIFDDQFSVERPDGSNFTLKIRSTKLEDSAMYFCASTDRGLNTEAFFGQGTRLTVV.

The rearrangement links TRBV6-6 to TRBJ1-1; 8 bases agree with TRBD1. J gave up 6 bases and V 10 bases, and 7 bases lay outside the gene matches. The CDR3 sequence is 12 residues long. The germline gives CDR1 MNHNY, CDR2 SVGAGI (reference sequence). The CDR3 bases are TGTGCCATAGGGACAGGAGGGCCTGAAGCTTTCTTT. Protein: CAIGTGGPEAFF.

Only one count was recorded for this clone. The rearrangement uses TRBV7-9 and TRBJ2-1, with 8 bases matching TRBD2. The CDR3 covers 14 residues. The V and J ends lost 5 bases and 4 bases, in that order; junction bases with no gene match: 4. Germline CDR1 is SEHNR and CDR2 is FQNEAQ (reference sequence). In nucleotides, the CDR3 is TGTGCCAGCAGCCAGACTAGCGCATACAATGAGCAGTTCTTC. Its protein product is CASSQTSAYNEQFF.

The chain links TRBV6-5 to TRBJ2-3; D perhaps matches TRBD1 (5 bases). The CDR3 consists of 16 residues. Germline-derived CDR1 and CDR2 are MNHEY and SVGAGI. The germline V and J ends were trimmed by 0 bases and 2 bases, with 12 bases remaining between them. CDR3 in amino acids: CASSYSNRQLTDTQYF. CDR3 nucleotide sequence: TGTGCCAGCAGTTACTCGAACAGGCAACTCACAGATACGCAGTATTTT.

The rearrangement joins TRBV27 to TRBJ1-5; 7 nucleotides line up with TRBD1. The junction had 6 bases not matched to a gene; V was cut back by 4 bases and J by 3 bases. The CDR3 is 15 amino acids. The V gene's germline CDR1 is MNHEY and CDR2 SMNVEV (reference sequence). CDR3 DNA sequence: TGTGCCAGCAGTTCCATGACAGGGAACAATCAGCCCCAGCATTTT. Encoded protein: CASSSMTGNNQPQHF.

This clone was picked up one time. V gene TRBV12-5 combines with J gene TRBJ2-2; TRBD1 might be the D (6 bases). Germline V CDR1 and CDR2: LGHNT, FRNRAP. The CDR3 is 15 residues long. The V end lost 2 bases, the J end lost 2 bases, and 9 bases lay between the germline ends. The CDR3 bases are TGTGCTAGTGGTTTGCTACAGGGTAACACCGGGGAGCTGTTTTTT. This sequence encodes CASGLLQGNTGELFF.

The chain has TRBV4-2 and TRBJ2-7, with D unresolved. Germline CDR1 reads LGHNA; CDR2 reads YNFKEQ. This CDR3 contains 14 residues. The ends were cut back, 4 bases at V and 4 bases at J, with 14 bases in the middle. CDR3: CASSPAGGNYEQYF. The CDR3 coding sequence is TGTGCCAGCAGCCCAGCCGGCGGAAATTACGAGCAGTACTTC.

This clone showed up just once. CDR3: CASGASSGGGGQFF. The CDR3 coding sequence is TGTGCCAGCGGCGCTTCTAGCGGGGGTGGTGGGCAGTTCTTC. This sequence joins TRBV10-3 and TRBJ2-1; 10 bases are shared with TRBD2. CDR3 size: 14 residues. Germline V lookup: CDR1 ENHRY, CDR2 SYGVKD. With 10 bases clipped from V and 12 bases from J, the junction kept 15 bases outside the gene matches.

The rearrangement links TRBV5-1 to TRBJ1-1, with 7 bases fitting TRBD1. The trim removed 2 bases at V and 1 base at J, leaving 11 bases unmatched. Looked up from germline, CDR1 is SGHRS and CDR2 is YFSETQ. The CDR3 contains 17 residues. CDR3 DNA: TGCGCCAGCAGCTTTTTGCCGACAGGGATGACGAACACTGAAGCTTTCTTT. Protein: CASSFLPTGMTNTEAFF. The complete variable domain, with remaining parts taken from reference TRBV5-1 and TRBJ1-1, reads KAGVTQTPRYLIKTRGQQVTLSCSPISGHRSVSWYQQTPGQGLQFLFEYFSETQRNKGNFPGRFSGRQFSNSRSEMNVSTLELGDSALYLCASSFLPTGMTNTEAFFGQGTRLTVV.

CDR3 protein: CASSLGSGNGYTF. CDR3 DNA sequence: TGTGCCAGCAGCCTAGGGAGCGGTAATGGCTACACCTTC. The rearrangement links TRBV7-3 to TRBJ1-2; D not certain. Trimming stripped 5 bases from V and 6 bases from J, with 13 bases between. There are 13 residues in the CDR3. Germline V gene lookup returns CDR1 SGHTA and CDR2 FQGTGA.

This chain connects TRBV7-2 to TRBJ1-1; TRBD1 aligns across 7 bases. V was clipped by 2 bases and J by 6 bases; unmatched bases: 6. This CDR3 has 14 residues. Germline V gives CDR1 SGHTA, CDR2 FQGNSA. For the CDR3, the DNA is TGTGCCAGCAGCTTATATCTTACAGGGGCTGAAGCTTTCTTT. It yields the protein CASSLYLTGAEAFF.

This clone was found once. CDR3 region: CASSIGVGGPATDTQYF. The CDR3 DNA reads TGTGCCAGTAGTATAGGGGTCGGGGGGCCCGCCACAGATACGCAGTATTTT. The rearrangement uses TRBV19 and TRBJ2-3, with D perhaps TRBD2 (7 bases). V shed 1 base and J shed 2 bases, with 16 bases lying between them. Germline assignment: CDR1 LNHDA and CDR2 SQIVND (reference sequence). The length of the CDR3 is 17 residues.

V gene TRBV4-3 combines with J gene TRBJ2-7; TRBD2 matches at 13 bases. This CDR3 region has 15 residues. V dropped 3 bases and J dropped 5; count of bases not matched to a gene: 4. Germline CDR1 reads LGHNA; CDR2 reads YSLEER. The CDR3 sequence is CASSHGLAGDNEQYF. The CDR3 DNA sequence: TGCGCCAGCAGCCACGGACTAGCGGGAGATAACGAGCAGTACTTC.

The CDR3 protein is CASSFLGEADYEQYF. The DNA for the CDR3 is TGTGCCAGCAGTTTTTTGGGGGAGGCAGACTACGAGCAGTACTTC. The chain is built from TRBV27 and TRBJ2-7, with a tentative D call TRBD2 (6 bases). The CDR3 loop spans 15 amino acids. Trimming removed 3 bases from V and 3 bases from J, with 15 bases in between. Per the germline V gene, CDR1 is MNHEY and CDR2 is SMNVEV (reference sequence).

This chain joins TRBV5-1 and TRBJ2-3, with D possibly matching TRBD1 (5 bases). The CDR3 is made up of 14 amino acids. Germline assignment: CDR1 SGHRS and CDR2 YFSETQ. Trimming left V 1 base short and J 2 bases short, with 8 bases between. The CDR3 nucleotides are TGCGCCAGCAGCTTGAAGGGGCCCACAGATACGCAGTATTTT. Amino acid sequence: CASSLKGPTDTQYF.

V gene TRBV28 combines with J gene TRBJ2-7, with a tentative D call TRBD1 (5 bases). The CDR3 runs 14 residues. Trimming took 7 bases from V and 3 from J, leaving 16 bases between them. CDR1 and CDR2 from the germline V gene are MDHEN and SYDVKM. The CDR3 is CASKRDRKSYEQYF. The CDR3 coding sequence is TGTGCCAGCAAGAGAGACAGAAAAAGCTACGAGCAGTACTTC.

The CDR3 DNA reads as TGTGCCAGCAGCTCCCGGGACAGGGGGAACAATGAGCAGTTCTTC. Its translation is CASSSRDRGNNEQFF. The chain recombines TRBV6-6 with TRBJ2-1, with 11 bases that match TRBD1. CDR3 length equals 15 residues. J gave up 5 bases and V 6 bases, and 6 bases lay outside the gene matches. Germline V lookup: CDR1 MNHNY, CDR2 SVGAGI (reference sequence).

This chain links TRBV4-1 with TRBJ1-2, with TRBD1 identical over 8 bases. This CDR3 contains 15 residues. With V trimmed by 5 bases and J by 0 bases, 5 bases remained unmatched. In germline, CDR1 is MGHRA, CDR2 YSYEKL. CDR3 protein: CASSNRGGTNYGYTF. The CDR3 DNA sequence: TGCGCCAGCAGCAACAGGGGGGGGACTAACTATGGCTACACCTTC.

The V and J genes are TRBV7-2 and TRBJ2-5, with 7 bases aligning to TRBD1. CDR1 SGHTA and CDR2 FQGNSA come from the germline V gene. V was clipped by 2 bases and J by 2 bases; unmatched bases: 5. The CDR3 length is 15 residues. This CDR3 is CASSLRPGQQETQYF. The CDR3 coding sequence is TGTGCCAGCAGCTTACGACCGGGACAGCAAGAGACCCAGTACTTC.

V is TRBV15 and J is TRBJ2-7, with 7 bases fitting TRBD2. Germline CDR1 LNHNV, CDR2 YYDKDF (reference sequence). Germline trimming cut 0 bases from V and 2 bases from J; bases unmatched to any gene: 7. The CDR3 totals 16 residues. Here the CDR3 reads CATSREEASGAYEQYF. CDR3 DNA: TGTGCCACCAGCAGAGAAGAGGCTAGCGGAGCCTACGAGCAGTACTTC.

Note on this clone: An end of the junction does not agree with germline; a read error may underlie this. The chain employs TRBV19 and TRBJ1-2, with 8 bases aligning to TRBD1. This CDR3 region has 11 residues. Germline V CDR1 and CDR2: LNHDA, SQIVND (reference sequence). The CDR3 DNA reads as TGTGCCGTCGGGACAGGCCGTATGGGGGCCTTC. Amino acids: CAVGTGRMGAF.

DNA for the CDR3: TGCGCCAGCAGCTTGGGTCTAGCGGACACCTACAATGAGCAGTTCTTC. It is translated as CASSLGLADTYNEQFF. The chain has TRBV5-1 and TRBJ2-1; 7 nucleotides match TRBD2. Germline V gene lookup returns CDR1 SGHRS and CDR2 YFSETQ. V lost 0 bases, J lost 2 bases, and 5 bases stayed unmatched. CDR3 length: 16 amino acids.

The V and J genes are TRBV28 and TRBJ1-1; 8 bases map to TRBD1. CDR1 is MDHEN, CDR2 SYDVKM, per germline. The CDR3 sequence is 17 residues long. V was clipped by 1 base and J by 1 base; unmatched bases: 8. CDR3 protein: CASSLYDRGLPNTEAFF. The CDR3 DNA reads as TGTGCCAGCAGTTTATATGACAGGGGCCTACCGAACACTGAAGCTTTCTTT.

J is TRBJ2-6 and V is TRBV28, with 7 positions matching TRBD2. V lost 7 bases and J lost 5; bases outside the gene matches: 8. CDR3 size: 15 residues. Germline V CDR1 and CDR2: MDHEN, SYDVKM. CDR3 coding DNA: TGTGCCAGCATACCCGCGGGGGAATGGGCCAACGTCCTGACTTTC. Residues: CASIPAGEWANVLTF.

The V and J genes are TRBV5-1 and TRBJ1-2; 8 nucleotides match TRBD1. Looked up from germline, CDR1 is SGHRS and CDR2 is YFSETQ. V trimming: 0 bases; J trimming: 2 bases; junction bases outside the gene matches: 9. CDR3 length: 17 amino acids. The CDR3 spells CASSLGLGQALNYGYTF. The CDR3 coding sequence is TGCGCCAGCAGCTTGGGGCTGGGACAGGCGTTGAACTATGGCTACACCTTC. The full variable domain, with the rest looked up from reference TRBV5-1 and TRBJ1-2, is KAGVTQTPRYLIKTRGQQVTLSCSPISGHRSVSWYQQTPGQGLQFLFEYFSETQRNKGNFPGRFSGRQFSNSRSEMNVSTLELGDSALYLCASSLGLGQALNYGYTFGSGTRLTVV.